This T cell receptor beta chain was recovered during a study of blood T cell repertoires in COVID-19. Study at large: Material from acute and convalescent COVID-19 was sourced from the United States, Italy and Spain. The analysed material was cDNA or gDNA that came from T cells, B-cell-depleted T cells, or PBMCs.

This clone appeared a few times. The trim removed 4 bases at V and 15 bases at J, leaving 8 bases unmatched. The CDR3 is 14 residues long. From germline, CDR1 is SGHAT and CDR2 FQNNGV. In the authors' workflow: Reference gene primer amplification yielded estimated nucleated cell counts. Sequencing used immunoSEQ multiplex PCR; TCRdb keeps in-frame clones, though not all of them. The DNA was the basis for D and trimming; V, J and clone size are from that table. In the table there are 100,000 to 150,000 clones, approximately 74% of which are singletons. The sequenced sample consisted of peripheral blood. This chain links TRBV11-2 with TRBJ2-1, with TRBD2 matching 14 bases. This sequence was found in a man older than 75 with COVID-19, enrolled during active disease. CDR3 sequence reads: CASSSTSGRAVGFF. The DNA of the CDR3 is TGTGCCAGCAGCTCGACTAGCGGGAGGGCCGTGGGGTTCTTC.